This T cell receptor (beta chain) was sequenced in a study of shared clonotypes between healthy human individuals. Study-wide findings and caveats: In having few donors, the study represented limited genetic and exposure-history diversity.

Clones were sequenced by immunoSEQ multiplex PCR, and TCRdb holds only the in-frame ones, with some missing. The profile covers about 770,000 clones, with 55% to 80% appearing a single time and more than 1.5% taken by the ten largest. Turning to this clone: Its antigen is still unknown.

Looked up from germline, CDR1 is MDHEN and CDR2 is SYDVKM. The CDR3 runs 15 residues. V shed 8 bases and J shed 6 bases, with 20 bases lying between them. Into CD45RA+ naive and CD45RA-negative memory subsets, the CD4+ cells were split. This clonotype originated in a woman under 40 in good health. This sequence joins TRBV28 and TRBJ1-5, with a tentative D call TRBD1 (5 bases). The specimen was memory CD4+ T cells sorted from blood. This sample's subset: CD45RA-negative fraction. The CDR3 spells CASRDGAGRSQPQHF. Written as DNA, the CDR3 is TGTGCCAGCCGTGACGGCGCAGGGAGGAGTCAGCCCCAGCATTTT. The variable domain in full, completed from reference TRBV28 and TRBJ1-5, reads DVKVTQSSRYLVKRTGEKVFLECVQDMDHENMFWYRQDPGLGLRLIYFSYDVKMKEKGDIPEGYSVSREKKERFSLILESASTNQTSMYLCASRDGAGRSQPQHFGDGTRLSIL.